Included here is one T cell receptor (beta chain) sequence, with context. Its specific antigen is unknown. No much larger clone exists at a distance of one base, and base qualities are not known. This record belongs to a study of blood T cell repertoires in COVID-19 (dated by TCRdb to about 2020). General notes on the study: The collaborator samples originated in the United States, Italy and Spain and spanned the acute and convalescent phases of COVID-19. The prospective study material was composed of cDNA or gDNA derived from T cells, B-cell-depleted T cells, or PBMCs. Subjects who had been exposed to COVID-19, were actively infected with it, or had recovered from it provided the deeply sampled blood TCRbeta repertoires that made up the dataset. The repertoires were released in a freely available public database intended as a resource for research on the immune response to SARS-CoV-2. Samples came from the ongoing ImmuneRACE study (first 160 participants) plus 1,254 subjects from 6 global collaborators. A de-identified subject ID, COVID-19 status, age in years and sex were almost always included in the sample metadata. Where available, HLA class I and class II types were taken from metadata supplied by the sample provider and were not determined by assay-based typing.

Collaborating institutions collected whole blood in K2EDTA tubes following their own protocols. Collaborator samples were shipped for TCRbeta analysis as frozen whole blood, isolated PBMCs, or DNA extracted from either sample type. V is pared back by 4 bases and J by 4 bases, with 18 bases lying between the germline termini. As encoded in the germline V gene (reference sequence), CDR1 is LGHDT while CDR2 is YNNKEL. The CDR3 numbers 16 residues from cysteine through phenylalanine. The retained sequence is limited to the CDR3, 48 bases, with the frame set at the first base. Results the study describes overall, beyond this receptor: The amount of clinical and demographic metadata varied by source and participant and was provided uncurated.

The immunoSEQ Assay, a bias-controlled multiplex PCR, was used to amplify TCRbeta CDR3 regions from genomic DNA. Turning to the authors' computational methods: The number of nucleated cells in each sample was estimated from the amplification of reference gene primers within the assay. Sequence reads were collapsed and filtered to measure the absolute abundance of every unique TCRbeta CDR3 rearrangement. Productive Simpson clonality was computed per sample as the square root of Simpson's diversity index over productive rearrangements. The immuneACCESS repertoire file appears here via TCRdb, limited to in-frame rearrangements. These files lack a portion of the clones; in checked studies, under half of the deficit traces to unresolved V genes, and the cause of the others is not known. V and J calls and clone size are copied from that table; D and trimming were computed from the DNA. Within this sample are roughly 100,000 clones, with around 93% of them counted one time only. About 1.7% of the sample is in the top ten clones.

The sequenced sample consisted of peripheral blood. The chain joins TRBV3-1 (or the pseudogene TRBV3-2) to TRBJ2-3; perhaps TRBD1 is the D gene, with 5 bases matching. The sequence was collected from a human donor with active COVID-19. The donor label of this sample is uncertain. The CDR3 here reads CASSRQIQTGPDTQYF. In nucleotides, the sequence is TGTGCCAGCAGCCGCCAGATCCAAACAGGCCCAGATACGCAGTATTTT.